These 26 T cell receptor beta chains were sequenced from one sample in a study of cytomegalovirus exposure and HLA in healthy donors. PCR was performed using 60 Vbeta and 13 Jbeta primers. Assay: immunoSEQ multiplex PCR; the TCRdb copy retains only in-frame clones and omits some. The sample lists about 190,000 clones, about 80% seen once, with roughly 2.6% in the top ten. Source material: PBMCs. The receptor source for this set is a woman between 50 and 59 years old in good health and CMV-seropositive.

V and J are TRBV2 and TRBJ2-2, with D possibly matching TRBD1 (5 bases). The CDR3 runs 13 residues. Germline V lookup: CDR1 SNHLY, CDR2 FYNNEI. The ends were cut back, 9 bases at V and 1 base at J, with 9 bases in the middle. CDR3 sequence: CARGQLNTGELFF. CDR3 in DNA: TGTGCCAGGGGGCAGCTGAACACCGGGGAGCTGTTTTTT.

The chain links TRBV10-1 to TRBJ2-7; no clear D. Germline CDR1 reads WNHNN; CDR2 reads SYGVQD (reference sequence). Trimming cost V 1 base and J 1 base, with 35 bases left between them. The CDR3 spans 23 residues. Here the CDR3 reads CASSEYDNPGYRCEAPRSYEQYF. CDR3 coding DNA: TGCGCCAGCAGTGAGTATGACAACCCCGGCTACCGCTGTGAAGCTCCTCGGTCCTACGAGCAGTACTTC.

The J gene is TRBJ2-1, the V gene TRBV19; 10 bases match TRBD2. Germline CDR1 reads LNHDA; CDR2 reads SQIVND (reference sequence). This CDR3 comprises 17 residues. Trimming removed 3 bases from V and 6 bases from J; junction bases left unmatched: 11. The CDR3 sequence: CASSILPLAGVSNEQFF. The CDR3 coding sequence is TGTGCCAGTAGTATTCTCCCCCTAGCGGGGGTCAGCAATGAGCAGTTCTTC.

The chain carries TRBV6-5 and TRBJ2-7; 9 bases align to TRBD2. Germline CDR1 and CDR2: MNHEY and SVGAGI. V was clipped by 7 bases and J by 4 bases; unmatched bases: 8. The CDR3 covers 14 residues. CDR3 nucleotides: TGTGCCAGCACTCCCGCGGGGGGGCCTTACGAGCAGTACTTC. Translating it yields CASTPAGGPYEQYF.

This chain links TRBV4-1 with TRBJ2-7, with TRBD2 identical over 7 bases. V gave up 4 bases and J gave up 2 bases; unmatched junction bases: 2. Germline V gives CDR1 MGHRA, CDR2 YSYEKL. This CDR3 comprises 13 residues. The CDR3 loop reads CASSRGLAYEQYF. As DNA, the CDR3 is TGCGCCAGCAGCCGAGGACTAGCCTACGAGCAGTACTTC.

This clone occurred a few times. The CDR3 DNA sequence: TGCGCCAGCAGCCAAGAACAGGACCTTAATGAAAAACTGTTTTTT. Encoded protein: CASSQEQDLNEKLFF. V usage is TRBV4-3 and J usage is TRBJ1-4; D possibly corresponds to TRBD1 (5 bases). V gave up 0 bases and J gave up 4 bases, with 9 bases separating them. Germline V gives CDR1 LGHNA, CDR2 YSLEER. There are 15 residues in the CDR3.

Here the CDR3 reads CASTRSGGRSYEQYF. The CDR3 DNA follows: TGTGCCAGCACCCGAAGCGGGGGGCGGTCCTACGAGCAGTACTTC. The gene calls are TRBV6-1 and TRBJ2-7, with 9 bases lining up with TRBD2. The CDR3 has 15 residues. Per the germline V gene, CDR1 is MNHNS and CDR2 is SASEGT. V gave up 7 bases and J gave up 1 base; unmatched junction bases: 8.

This clone showed up just a few times. The chain recombines TRBV5-6 with TRBJ2-5, with unresolved D. Trimming took 0 bases from V and 3 from J, leaving 6 bases between them. The CDR3 contains 13 residues. Germline lookup yields CDR1 SGHDT and CDR2 YYEEEE. The CDR3 nucleotides are TGTGCCAGCAGCTTGGGACAAAAAGAGACCCAGTACTTC. Translated, it gives CASSLGQKETQYF.

This clone was counted between two and nine times. The chain uses TRBV7-9 and TRBJ1-1; D might be TRBD1 (6 bases). Germline-derived CDR1 and CDR2 are SEHNR and FQNEAQ (reference sequence). V lost 5 bases and J 11 bases, leaving 12 bases between the germline ends. The CDR3 has 11 amino acids. CDR3 amino acids: CASSPGTWAFF. CDR3 nucleotides: TGTGCCAGCAGCCCCGGGACATGGGCTTTCTTT.

The J gene is TRBJ1-1, the V gene TRBV28; 10 bases line up with TRBD1. V gave up 2 bases and J gave up 5 bases; unmatched junction bases: 5. The germline V gene encodes CDR1 MDHEN and CDR2 SYDVKM. This CDR3 spans 15 amino acids. The chain's CDR3 is CASSLRDRGITEAFF. Here the CDR3 DNA reads TGTGCCAGCAGTTTACGGGACAGGGGCATAACTGAAGCTTTCTTT.

V and J are TRBV7-9 and TRBJ1-1; 11 nucleotides line up with TRBD1. The CDR3 sequence is 18 residues long. Germline lookup yields CDR1 SEHNR and CDR2 FQNEAQ (reference sequence). V dropped 2 bases and J dropped 3; count of bases not matched to a gene: 11. The CDR3 sequence is CASSLTGQGAGRDTEAFF. The CDR3 nucleotides read TGTGCCAGCAGCTTAACCGGACAGGGGGCAGGGAGAGACACTGAAGCTTTCTTT.

This sequence joins TRBV4-2 and TRBJ2-1; TRBD2 agrees at 7 bases. The CDR3 consists of 16 residues. Germline V lookup: CDR1 LGHNA, CDR2 YNFKEQ. Trimming cost V 2 bases and J 6 bases; bases outside gene matches: 10. The CDR3 DNA reads TGTGCCAGCAGCCAACCGGGGACTACGCGGCCCAATGAGCAGTTCTTC. Its translation is CASSQPGTTRPNEQFF.

As DNA, the CDR3 is TGCGCCAGCAGCCAAGATATGGCGGGGTACTCTGGGGCCAACGTCCTGACTTTC. Translating it yields CASSQDMAGYSGANVLTF. The chain has TRBV4-1 and TRBJ2-6; tentative D call: TRBD2 (6 bases). The germline gives CDR1 MGHRA, CDR2 YSYEKL. V was cut by 0 bases and J by 0 bases, with 12 bases left in between. CDR3 length: 18 residues.

The chain carries TRBV2 and TRBJ2-1; unclear D gene. Trimming took 0 bases from V and 0 from J, leaving 9 bases between them. The CDR3 has 16 residues. Germline V lookup: CDR1 SNHLY, CDR2 FYNNEI. The CDR3 region has the DNA TGTGCCAGCAGTGAAGCGCTTCGGGTCTCCTACAATGAGCAGTTCTTC. Encoded protein: CASSEALRVSYNEQFF.

V gene TRBV27 combines with J gene TRBJ2-3; 8 nucleotides match TRBD1. This CDR3 region has 14 residues. The junction had 4 bases not matched to a gene; V was cut back by 5 bases and J by 3 bases. Germline V CDR1 and CDR2: MNHEY, SMNVEV (reference sequence). The CDR3 loop is CASSTQGATDTQYF. In DNA form, the CDR3 reads TGTGCCAGCAGTACGCAGGGGGCTACAGATACGCAGTATTTT.

The chain recombines TRBV5-1 with TRBJ2-2, with 8 positions matching TRBD1. Germline V lookup: CDR1 SGHRS, CDR2 YFSETQ. The CDR3 extends over 14 amino acids. V dropped 6 bases and J dropped 4; count of bases not matched to a gene: 5. Written as DNA, the CDR3 is TGCGCCAGCACCGAGACAGGGGTCACCGGGGAGCTGTTTTTT. The encoded protein is CASTETGVTGELFF.

This chain uses TRBV4-3 with TRBJ1-6; D gene unclear. The germline V gene has CDR1 LGHNA and CDR2 YSLEER. The CDR3 has 18 residues. Trimming cost V 0 bases and J 3 bases, with 15 bases left between them. The CDR3 spells CASSQDPPSQVYNSPLHF. The CDR3 DNA follows: TGCGCCAGCAGCCAAGATCCTCCTTCGCAGGTCTATAATTCACCCCTCCACTTT.

The chain recombines TRBV6-1 with TRBJ1-1; no clear D gene. The germline V gene has CDR1 MNHNS and CDR2 SASEGT. CDR3 length equals 14 residues. Deletions cut 5 bases from V and 1 base from J, with 11 bases between. The CDR3 here is CASSYYGGNTEAFF. The CDR3 region has the DNA TGTGCCAGCAGTTATTACGGCGGGAACACTGAAGCTTTCTTT.

This chain connects TRBV19 to TRBJ2-5; a possible D gene is TRBD1 (6 bases). The germline CDR1 and CDR2 sequences are LNHDA and SQIVND (reference sequence). This CDR3 comprises 14 residues. V lost 3 bases, J lost 2 bases, and 10 bases lay in between. Here the CDR3 reads CASSMSGQQETQYF. The CDR3 region has the DNA TGTGCCAGTAGTATGTCAGGACAGCAAGAGACCCAGTACTTC.

The gene calls are TRBV6-5 and TRBJ2-2, with 11 positions matching TRBD1. The CDR3 spans 15 residues. With V trimmed by 6 bases and J by 3 bases, 3 bases remained unmatched. Germline loops: CDR1 MNHEY, CDR2 SVGAGI. CDR3 DNA: TGTGCCAGCAGCTGGACAGGGGGCGACACCGGGGAGCTGTTTTTT. Residues: CASSWTGGDTGELFF.

V gene TRBV6-6 combines with J gene TRBJ2-1; TRBD2 matches 13 bases. The V gene end was trimmed by 2 bases and the J gene end by 6 bases; junction bases not matched to a gene: 4. The CDR3 totals 16 residues. Germline CDR1 MNHNY, CDR2 SVGAGI (reference sequence). This CDR3 reads CASSYPGLAGVNEQFF. CDR3 nucleotide sequence: TGTGCCAGCAGTTACCCCGGACTAGCGGGGGTCAATGAGCAGTTCTTC.

The gene calls are TRBV29-1 and TRBJ1-2; D remains ambiguous. This CDR3 comprises 12 residues. Trimming left V 1 base short and J 4 bases short, with 7 bases between. Per the germline V gene, CDR1 is SQVTM and CDR2 is ANQGSEA. The chain's CDR3 is CSVEAQIYGYTF. CDR3 DNA sequence: TGCAGCGTTGAAGCACAGATCTATGGCTACACCTTC.

This clone was observed a handful of times. The V gene is TRBV6-6, the J gene TRBJ1-3, with D unclear. From germline, CDR1 is MNHNY and CDR2 SVGAGI (reference sequence). The V end lost 2 bases, the J end lost 0 bases, and 11 bases lay between the germline ends. The CDR3 is made up of 16 amino acids. CDR3 residues: CASSYPGTGSGNTIYF. The CDR3 DNA reads as TGTGCCAGCAGTTACCCGGGAACGGGCTCTGGAAACACCATATATTTT.

The rearrangement uses TRBV11-2 and TRBJ2-1; D is undetermined. The CDR3 has 12 residues. Germline-derived CDR1 and CDR2 are SGHAT and FQNNGV. The germline V and J ends were trimmed by 10 bases and 5 bases, with 12 bases remaining between them. CDR3 DNA: TGTGCCACCCGAAGGCAGGACAATGAGCAGTTCTTC. It is translated as CATRRQDNEQFF.

V is TRBV10-2 and J is TRBJ2-2; D is ambiguous. Germline CDR1 WSHSY, CDR2 SAAADI. V gave up 0 bases and J gave up 2 bases, with 4 bases separating them. The CDR3 runs 14 residues. This CDR3 is CASSESRNTGELFF. The DNA of the CDR3 is TGCGCCAGCAGTGAGTCTAGAAACACCGGGGAGCTGTTTTTT.

The J gene is TRBJ1-1, the V gene TRBV19, with 7 bases fitting TRBD1. J gave up 2 bases and V 4 bases, and 4 bases lay outside the gene matches. The CDR3 loop spans 14 amino acids. Germline loops: CDR1 LNHDA, CDR2 SQIVND (reference sequence). CDR3 region: CASSRDRANTEAFF. Written as DNA, the CDR3 is TGTGCCAGTAGTAGGGACAGAGCTAACACTGAAGCTTTCTTT.